Listed below are T cell receptor beta chains from one sample, sequenced in a study of cytomegalovirus exposure and HLA in healthy donors. The protocol was immunoSEQ multiplex PCR, while the TCRdb copy is restricted to in-frame clones and leaves out a portion. The table shows roughly 200,000 clones, with approximately 88% occurring only once. The sequencing sample was made of PBMCs. The receptors were sampled from a boy under 10 years old in good health and CMV-seronegative. CDR3s leave out the opening cysteine and the closing phenylalanine or tryptophan. Each record gives: CDR3 length, J gene, V gene, CDR3 protein.

len: 12; j_gene: TRBJ2-7; v_gene: TRBV27; CDR3aa: ASSPGTGGYEQY
len: 14; j_gene: TRBJ2-2; v_gene: TRBV11-1; CDR3aa: ASSPGLAGVNGELF
len: 13; j_gene: TRBJ2-2; v_gene: TRBV29-1; CDR3aa: SVGSSPGHTGELF
len: 14; j_gene: TRBJ1-2; v_gene: TRBV6-1; CDR3aa: ASSEGRQRLGYGYT
len: 16; j_gene: TRBJ2-4; v_gene: TRBV5-8; CDR3aa: ASSLFRGTGIAKNIQY
len: 15; j_gene: TRBJ2-6; v_gene: TRBV4-2; CDR3aa: ASSSRRGGSGANVLT
len: 12; j_gene: TRBJ2-5; v_gene: TRBV29-1; CDR3aa: SVEDFGDQETQY
len: 13; j_gene: TRBJ1-1; v_gene: TRBV5-5; CDR3aa: ASSMGQGSATEAF
len: 13; j_gene: TRBJ2-2; v_gene: TRBV5-1; CDR3aa: ASSLESGWTGELF
len: 12; j_gene: TRBJ2-2; v_gene: TRBV2; CDR3aa: ASSKDRGTGELF
len: 12; j_gene: TRBJ2-2; v_gene: TRBV29-1; CDR3aa: SVVSGLNTGELF
len: 12; j_gene: TRBJ2-1; v_gene: TRBV27; CDR3aa: ASSPTSGSYEQF
len: 11; j_gene: TRBJ2-3; v_gene: TRBV11-2; CDR3aa: ASSPGVSDTQY
len: 13; j_gene: TRBJ2-1; v_gene: TRBV10-3; CDR3aa: ATGAQGVTYNEQF
len: 14; j_gene: TRBJ2-5; v_gene: TRBV11-3; CDR3aa: ASSLGSGQGRETQY
len: 12; j_gene: TRBJ2-7; v_gene: TRBV2; CDR3aa: ASSERQGPYEQY
len: 11; j_gene: TRBJ2-2; v_gene: TRBV5-4; CDR3aa: ASSLVDTGELF
len: 13; j_gene: TRBJ2-5; v_gene: TRBV7-2; CDR3aa: ASSLPGDMAETQY
len: 13; j_gene: TRBJ1-6; v_gene: TRBV7-9; CDR3aa: ASSFTGDRNSPLH
len: 11; j_gene: TRBJ2-7; v_gene: TRBV5-6; CDR3aa: ASSFGDRYEQY